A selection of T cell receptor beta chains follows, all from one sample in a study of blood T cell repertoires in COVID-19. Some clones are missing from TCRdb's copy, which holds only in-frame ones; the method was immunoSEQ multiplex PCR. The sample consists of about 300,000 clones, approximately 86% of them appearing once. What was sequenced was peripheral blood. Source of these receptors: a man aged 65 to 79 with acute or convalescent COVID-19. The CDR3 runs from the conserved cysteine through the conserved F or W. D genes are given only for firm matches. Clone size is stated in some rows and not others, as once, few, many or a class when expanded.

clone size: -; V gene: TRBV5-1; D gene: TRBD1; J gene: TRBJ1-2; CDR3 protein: CASSLVGTGGNGYTF; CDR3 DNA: TGCGCCAGCAGCTTGGTGGGTACAGGGGGCAATGGCTACACCTTC
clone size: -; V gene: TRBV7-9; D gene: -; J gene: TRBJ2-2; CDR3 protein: CASRGTDTGGTGELFF; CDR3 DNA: TGTGCCAGCCGGGGAACGGACACAGGAGGGACCGGGGAGCTGTTTTTT
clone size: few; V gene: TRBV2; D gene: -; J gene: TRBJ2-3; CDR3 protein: CASSYNGPSDTQYF; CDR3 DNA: TGTGCCAGCAGTTATAATGGGCCTTCAGATACGCAGTATTTT
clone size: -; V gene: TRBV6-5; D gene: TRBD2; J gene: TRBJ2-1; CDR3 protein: CASSPVAGGYNEQFF; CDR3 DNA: TGTGCCAGCAGCCCCGTAGCGGGGGGGTACAATGAGCAGTTCTTC
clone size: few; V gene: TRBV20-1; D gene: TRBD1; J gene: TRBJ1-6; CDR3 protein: CSASRTGDYNSPLHF; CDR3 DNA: TGCAGTGCTAGTAGGACAGGGGATTATAATTCACCCCTCCACTTT
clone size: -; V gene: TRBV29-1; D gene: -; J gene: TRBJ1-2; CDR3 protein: CSVAPGGGASNNGYTF; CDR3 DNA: TGCAGCGTTGCTCCTGGGGGAGGGGCCTCCAACAATGGCTACACCTTC
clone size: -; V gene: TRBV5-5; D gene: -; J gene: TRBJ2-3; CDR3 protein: CASSLKGPDTQYF; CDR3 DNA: TGTGCCAGCAGCTTGAAGGGGCCAGATACGCAGTATTTT
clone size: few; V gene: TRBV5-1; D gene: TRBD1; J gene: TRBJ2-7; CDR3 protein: CASSADRDEQYF; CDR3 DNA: TGCGCCAGCAGCGCGGACAGGGACGAGCAGTACTTC
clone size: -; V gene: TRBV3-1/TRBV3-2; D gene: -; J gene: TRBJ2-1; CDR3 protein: CASSQDRRREQFF; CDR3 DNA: TGTGCCAGCAGCCAAGATCGGAGGAGGGAGCAGTTCTTC
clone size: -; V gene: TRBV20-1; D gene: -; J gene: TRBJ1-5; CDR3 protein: CSASFSGNQPQHF; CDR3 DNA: TGCAGTGCTAGTTTTTCCGGCAATCAGCCCCAGCATTTT
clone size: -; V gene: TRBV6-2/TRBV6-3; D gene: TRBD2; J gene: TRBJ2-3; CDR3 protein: CASSRPGAGGTDTQYF; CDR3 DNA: TGTGCCAGCAGCCGCCCCGGAGCGGGGGGCACAGATACGCAGTATTTT
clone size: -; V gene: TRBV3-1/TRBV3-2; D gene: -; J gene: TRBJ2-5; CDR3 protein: CASSPLDSFQETQYF; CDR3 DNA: TGTGCCAGCAGCCCTCTGGACTCATTCCAAGAGACCCAGTACTTC
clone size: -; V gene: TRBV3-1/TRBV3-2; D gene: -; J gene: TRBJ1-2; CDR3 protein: CASSQGGSTYGYTF; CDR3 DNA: TGTGCCAGCAGCCAAGGTGGCAGTACCTATGGCTACACCTTC
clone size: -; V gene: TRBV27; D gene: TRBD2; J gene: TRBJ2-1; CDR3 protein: CASSHPASGEQFF; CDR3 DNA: TGTGCCAGCAGTCACCCCGCTAGCGGAGAGCAGTTCTTC
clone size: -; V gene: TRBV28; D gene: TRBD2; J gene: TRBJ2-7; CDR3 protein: CASKEGLDGEQYF; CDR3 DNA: TGTGCCAGCAAAGAGGGACTAGATGGCGAGCAGTACTTC
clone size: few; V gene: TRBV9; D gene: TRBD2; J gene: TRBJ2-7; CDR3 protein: CASSVGEGIGEQYF; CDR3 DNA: TGTGCCAGCAGCGTAGGGGAGGGGATCGGCGAGCAGTACTTC
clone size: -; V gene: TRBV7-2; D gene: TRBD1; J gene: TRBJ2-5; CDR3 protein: CASSTRRGRETQYF; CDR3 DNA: TGTGCCAGCAGCACCCGCAGGGGGCGGGAGACCCAGTACTTC
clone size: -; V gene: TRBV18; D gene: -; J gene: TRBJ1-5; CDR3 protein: CASSPPGRGNQPQHF; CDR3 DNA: TGTGCCAGCTCACCACCCGGTCGTGGCAATCAGCCCCAGCATTTT
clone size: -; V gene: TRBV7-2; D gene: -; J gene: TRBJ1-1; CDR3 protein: CASSLAPPRYEAFF; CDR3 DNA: TGTGCCAGCAGCTTAGCCCCCCCCAGGTATGAAGCTTTCTTT
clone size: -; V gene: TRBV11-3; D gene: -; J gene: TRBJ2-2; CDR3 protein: CASSLESRAGELFF; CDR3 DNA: TGTGCCAGCAGCTTAGAATCGCGTGCCGGGGAGCTGTTTTTT
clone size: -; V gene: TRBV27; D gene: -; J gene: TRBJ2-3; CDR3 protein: CASSLGQTSTDTQYF; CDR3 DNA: TGTGCCAGCAGTTTAGGACAGACAAGCACAGATACGCAGTATTTT
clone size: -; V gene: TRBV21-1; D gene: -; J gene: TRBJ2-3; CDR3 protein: CASSKVHGLFGPFTDTQYF; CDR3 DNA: TGTGCCAGCAGCAAAGTCCATGGACTATTCGGACCGTTCACAGATACGCAGTATTTT
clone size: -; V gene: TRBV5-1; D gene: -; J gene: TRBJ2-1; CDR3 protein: CASSLEASSYNEQFF; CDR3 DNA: TGCGCCAGCAGCTTGGAAGCGAGCTCCTACAATGAGCAGTTCTTC
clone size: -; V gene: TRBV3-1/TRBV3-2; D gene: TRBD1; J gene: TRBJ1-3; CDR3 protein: CAWRQGGCGGNTIYF; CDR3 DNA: TGTGCCTGGAGACAGGGGGGGTGCGGAGGAAACACCATATATTTT
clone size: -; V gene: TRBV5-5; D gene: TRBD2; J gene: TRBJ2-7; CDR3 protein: CASSFEGTSGYEQYF; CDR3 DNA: TGTGCCAGCAGCTTCGAGGGGACTAGCGGCTACGAGCAGTACTTC
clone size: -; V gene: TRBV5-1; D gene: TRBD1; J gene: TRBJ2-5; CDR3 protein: CASSRQGGQETQYF; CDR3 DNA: TGCGCCAGCTCTCGACAGGGGGGACAAGAGACCCAGTACTTC
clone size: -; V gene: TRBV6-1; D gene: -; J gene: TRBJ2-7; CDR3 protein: CASSERRFYEQYF; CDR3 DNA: TGTGCCAGCAGTGAGAGGAGATTCTACGAGCAGTACTTC
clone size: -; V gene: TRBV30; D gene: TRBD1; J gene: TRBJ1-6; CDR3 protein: CAWRGQGISYNSPLHF; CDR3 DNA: TGTGCCTGGAGGGGACAGGGCATCTCCTATAATTCACCCCTCCACTTT
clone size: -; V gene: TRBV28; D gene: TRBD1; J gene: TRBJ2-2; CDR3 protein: CASSPSTGIGGELFF; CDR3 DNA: TGTGCCAGCAGTCCTTCGACAGGGATCGGCGGGGAGCTGTTTTTT
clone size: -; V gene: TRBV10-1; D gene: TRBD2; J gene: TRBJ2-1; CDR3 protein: CASSEWSSGGNEQFF; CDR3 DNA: TGCGCCAGCAGTGAGTGGTCTAGCGGGGGCAATGAGCAGTTCTTC
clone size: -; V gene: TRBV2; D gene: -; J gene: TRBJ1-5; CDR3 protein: CASRSVSNQPQHF; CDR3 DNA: TGTGCCAGCAGATCAGTGAGCAATCAGCCCCAGCATTTT
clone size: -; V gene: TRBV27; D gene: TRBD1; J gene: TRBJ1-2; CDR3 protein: CASSRTGTGYGYTF; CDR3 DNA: TGTGCCAGCAGTCGGACCGGGACAGGTTATGGCTACACCTTC
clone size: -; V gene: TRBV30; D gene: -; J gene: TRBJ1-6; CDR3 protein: CAWSSTANSPLHF; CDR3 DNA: TGTGCCTGGAGTTCAACAGCTAATTCACCCCTCCACTTT
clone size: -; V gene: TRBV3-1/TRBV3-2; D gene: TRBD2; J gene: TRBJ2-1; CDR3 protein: CASSQEVQTSGTSYNEQFF; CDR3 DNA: TGTGCCAGCAGCCAAGAGGTCCAGACTAGCGGGACTTCCTACAATGAGCAGTTCTTC
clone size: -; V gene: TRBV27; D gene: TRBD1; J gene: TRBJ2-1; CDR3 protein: CASSIEGQGIFNEQFF; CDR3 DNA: TGTGCCAGCAGTATCGAGGGACAGGGGATATTCAATGAGCAGTTCTTC
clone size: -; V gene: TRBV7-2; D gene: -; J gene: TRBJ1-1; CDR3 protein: CASSLGLGGFGNTEAFF; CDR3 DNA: TGTGCCAGCAGCTTAGGTTTAGGGGGTTTTGGGAACACTGAAGCTTTCTTT
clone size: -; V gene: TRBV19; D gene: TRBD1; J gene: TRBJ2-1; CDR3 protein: CASSITGGNEQFF; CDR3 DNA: TGTGCCAGTAGTATCACAGGGGGCAATGAGCAGTTCTTC
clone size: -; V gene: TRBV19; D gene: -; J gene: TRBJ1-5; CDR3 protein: CASSPTPRTVSNQPQHF; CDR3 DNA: TGTGCCAGTAGTCCGACCCCCCGGACAGTCAGCAATCAGCCCCAGCATTTT
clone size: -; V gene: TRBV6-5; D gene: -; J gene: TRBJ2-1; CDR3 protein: CASSYSVGSYNEQFF; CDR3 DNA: TGTGCCAGCAGTTACTCTGTGGGCAGCTACAATGAGCAGTTCTTC
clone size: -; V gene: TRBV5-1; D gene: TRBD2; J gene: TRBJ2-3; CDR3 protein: CASSFTSGGPERGTDTQYF; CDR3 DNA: TGCGCCAGCAGCTTCACCAGCGGGGGACCCGAAAGGGGCACAGATACGCAGTATTTT
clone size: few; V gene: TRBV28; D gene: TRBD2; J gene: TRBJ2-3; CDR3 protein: CASSSQRGVSDTQYF; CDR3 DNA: TGTGCCAGCAGTTCTCAGCGGGGGGTATCAGATACGCAGTATTTT
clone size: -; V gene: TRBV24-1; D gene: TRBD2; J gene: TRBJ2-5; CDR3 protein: CATSDRSGTSGRAGETQYF; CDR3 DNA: TGTGCCACCAGTGATCGATCCGGGACTAGCGGGAGGGCCGGGGAGACCCAGTACTTC